This T cell receptor (beta chain) comes out of a study of T cell repertoires in cytomegalovirus infection. About the study: It was the public TCR beta signatures that indicated both CMV infection and matching HLA type. The study's findings and limits: HLA-C-restricted TCR beta clonotypes specific for CMV led the ex vivo response.

About this clonotype: Its antigen is as yet unknown.

Using its own MiXCR run on the reads, TCRdb lists one record per CDR3 protein. The sample holds a few hundred thousand distinct CDR3 sequences, roughly 16% seen once. The ends were cut back, 2 bases at V and 1 base at J, with 8 bases in the middle. The CDR3 sequence is 15 residues long. Germline CDR1 is MNHEY and CDR2 is SMNVEV (reference sequence). Input material: PBMCs. The TCR originated in a human donor in good health (CMV status not recorded). Some clones in this sample may be carry-over from other donors' samples. The V gene is TRBV27, the J gene TRBJ2-2; tentatively, D is TRBD1 (6 bases). The CDR3 nucleotides are TGTGCCAGCAGTTTAGAGACAGGGAACACCGGGGAGCTGTTTTTT. Protein product: CASSLETGNTGELFF.